Below are 15 T cell receptor beta chains sequenced from a single sample in a study of T-cell reconstitution after alpha-beta-depleted transplantation in children. Using unique molecular identifiers, the investigators prepared the TCRbeta library. In TCRdb, the PCR reads were re-called with MiXCR into one record per CDR3 protein. The table has some 200,000 distinct CDR3 sequences, about 6% seen once. The source material was PBMCs, sampled before TCRalphabeta/CD19-depleted stem cell transplant. The receptors shown here come from a girl under two years old with combined immunodeficiency, due to receive a stem cell transplant.

The table lists this clonotype with many counts. The gene calls are TRBV7-6 and TRBJ2-7, with no clear D. Looked up from germline, CDR1 is SGHVS and CDR2 is FNYEAQ. This CDR3 has 13 amino acids. V was trimmed by 2 bases and J by 4 bases, leaving 9 bases between them. The CDR3 sequence: CASSLYKGYEQYF. DNA for the CDR3: TGTGCCAGCAGCTTATACAAAGGATACGAGCAGTACTTC.

The table lists this clonotype with many counts. The chain carries TRBV20-1 and TRBJ2-1, with 8 bases identical to TRBD1. CDR1 is DFQATT and CDR2 is SNEGSKA in the germline V gene (reference sequence). The junction had 18 bases not matched to a gene; V was cut back by 3 bases and J by 14 bases. The CDR3 totals 15 residues. The CDR3 coding sequence is TGCAGTGCTAGGTTTGGATGGATGACAGGGGTCGATAAGTTCTTC. The encoded protein is CSARFGWMTGVDKFF.

This clonotype was detected ten times or more. CDR3 DNA: TGCAGCGGATGGCCGGGACTAGCAGAAGAGACCCAGTACTTC. Amino acid sequence: CSGWPGLAEETQYF. This chain connects TRBV29-1 to TRBJ2-5; 9 bases line up with TRBD2. The V gene end was trimmed by 7 bases and the J gene end by 3 bases; junction bases not matched to a gene: 9. The CDR3 spans 14 residues. The V gene's germline CDR1 is SQVTM and CDR2 ANQGSEA.

This clonotype was detected many times. The chain links TRBV7-9 to TRBJ2-3; D is unresolved. Germline loops: CDR1 SEHNR, CDR2 FQNEAQ (reference sequence). CDR3 size: 14 residues. V was clipped by 2 bases and J by 5 bases, with 11 bases between them. DNA of the CDR3: TGTGCCAGCAGCTTACTTATAGCAGAAGATACGCAGTATTTT. Translated: CASSLLIAEDTQYF.

The sample holds many counts of this clonotype. The CDR3 sequence: CASSVTGYNTDTQYF. CDR3 coding DNA: TGTGCCAGCAGTGTGACAGGCTATAACACAGATACGCAGTATTTT. The chain carries TRBV27 and TRBJ2-3; a possible D gene is TRBD1 (6 bases). The CDR3 is 15 residues long. Trimming left V 5 bases short and J 2 bases short, with 14 bases between. The germline V gene encodes CDR1 MNHEY and CDR2 SMNVEV (reference sequence).

This clonotype was counted ten times or more. The chain combines TRBV27 with TRBJ2-7; 7 nucleotides agree with TRBD1. CDR1 and CDR2 from the germline V gene are MNHEY and SMNVEV (reference sequence). The CDR3 totals 15 residues. Losses at the gene ends were 6 bases for V and 4 bases for J; bases not matched to a gene: 12. The CDR3 loop reads CASRASSGGWYEQYF. In DNA, the CDR3 is TGTGCCAGCAGGGCCAGCTCAGGGGGTTGGTACGAGCAGTACTTC.

The rearrangement uses TRBV15 and TRBJ2-1; D is unresolved. Germline values: CDR1 LNHNV, CDR2 YYDKDF (reference sequence). V lost 1 base and J lost 1, with 8 bases in between. The CDR3 runs to 15 residues. Here the CDR3 DNA reads TGTGCCACCAGCAGAGTTCGGAATTCCTACAATGAGCAGTTCTTC. Protein product: CATSRVRNSYNEQFF.

This clonotype was detected ten times or more. This rearrangement joins TRBV7-2 to TRBJ2-3, with no clear D. CDR1 SGHTA and CDR2 FQGNSA come from the germline V gene. V lost 3 bases to trimming and J lost 7 bases, with 5 bases between them. The CDR3 has 11 residues. CDR3 bases: TGTGCCAGCAGCTTTAAAAATACGCAGTATTTT. This translates into CASSFKNTQYF. Looking up the rest from reference TRBV7-2 and TRBJ2-3 gives the full variable domain: GAGVSQSPSNKVTEKGKDVELRCDPISGHTALYWYRQSLGQGLEFLIYFQGNSAPDKSGLPSDRFSAERTGGSVSTLTIQRTQQEDSAVYLCASSFKNTQYFGPGTRLTVL.

This clonotype showed up many times. The chain is built from TRBV28 and TRBJ2-5; D remains unclear. Germline CDR1 is MDHEN and CDR2 is SYDVKM. The germline V and J ends were trimmed by 5 bases and 4 bases, with 17 bases remaining between them. This CDR3 has 15 amino acids. This CDR3 is CASSGDELGRETQYF. For the CDR3, the DNA is TGTGCCAGCAGTGGAGATGAACTGGGAAGAGAGACCCAGTACTTC. The full variable domain, in which reference TRBV28 and TRBJ2-5 provide the parts outside the CDR3, is DVKVTQSSRYLVKRTGEKVFLECVQDMDHENMFWYRQDPGLGLRLIYFSYDVKMKEKGDIPEGYSVSREKKERFSLILESASTNQTSMYLCASSGDELGRETQYFGPGTRLLVL.

This clonotype has a handful of counts. This chain joins TRBV6-5 and TRBJ2-5; D unresolved. Germline V gives CDR1 MNHEY, CDR2 SVGAGI. The CDR3 loop spans 12 amino acids. V lost 0 bases, J lost 5 bases, and 4 bases lay in between. This CDR3 is CASSYSGETQYF. CDR3 nucleotide sequence: TGTGCCAGCAGTTACTCGGGCGAGACCCAGTACTTC.

This clonotype was counted only a few times. This chain connects TRBV21-1 to TRBJ1-5; no DNA check was done on the table's D call, TRBD1. TRBV21-1 is a pseudogene locus. CDR3 length: 17 residues. The CDR3 sequence is CASSTWGGLDSNQPQHF. Here the CDR3 DNA reads TGTGCCAGCAGCACCTGGGGGGGGCTCGATAGCAATCAGCCCCAGCATTTT.

This clonotype was observed a few times. The chain employs TRBV7-9 and TRBJ2-7, with D maybe TRBD2 (5 bases). CDR3 length: 12 residues. Trimming cost V 5 bases and J 7 bases, with 12 bases left between them. The V gene's germline CDR1 is SEHNR and CDR2 FQNEAQ (reference sequence). CDR3 nucleotide sequence: TGTGCCAGCAGCACGGGGTACGTGGAGCAGTACTTC. Protein sequence: CASSTGYVEQYF.

This clonotype was detected ten times or more. The chain employs TRBV5-1 and TRBJ1-1; no clear D gene. This CDR3 has 15 amino acids. V lost 4 bases and J 1 base, leaving 14 bases between the germline ends. Germline CDR1 and CDR2: SGHRS and YFSETQ. The CDR3: CASSPTTRPNTEAFF. The CDR3 DNA sequence: TGCGCCAGCAGCCCCACGACGAGGCCGAACACTGAAGCTTTCTTT.

This clonotype was found many times. The genes are TRBV29-1 and TRBJ2-7, with TRBD1 matching over 7 bases. Germline V gene lookup returns CDR1 SQVTM and CDR2 ANQGSEA. Trimming removed 4 bases from V and 3 bases from J; junction bases left unmatched: 15. CDR3 size: 16 residues. The CDR3 sequence: CSVALIPGQVLYEQYF. In DNA, the CDR3 is TGCAGCGTTGCCCTAATACCCGGACAGGTACTCTACGAGCAGTACTTC.

A few counts support this clonotype. The chain joins TRBV28 to TRBJ2-6; weak D call: TRBD2 (6 bases). There are 20 residues in the CDR3. V lost 4 bases, J lost 2 bases, and 24 bases lay in between. CDR1 and CDR2 (germline): MDHEN, SYDVKM. CDR3 DNA sequence: TGTGCCAGCAGTTCCTCCCGGCGGGACGGCGGTCAGGCTGGGGCCAACGTCCTGACTTTC. This encodes CASSSSRRDGGQAGANVLTF.